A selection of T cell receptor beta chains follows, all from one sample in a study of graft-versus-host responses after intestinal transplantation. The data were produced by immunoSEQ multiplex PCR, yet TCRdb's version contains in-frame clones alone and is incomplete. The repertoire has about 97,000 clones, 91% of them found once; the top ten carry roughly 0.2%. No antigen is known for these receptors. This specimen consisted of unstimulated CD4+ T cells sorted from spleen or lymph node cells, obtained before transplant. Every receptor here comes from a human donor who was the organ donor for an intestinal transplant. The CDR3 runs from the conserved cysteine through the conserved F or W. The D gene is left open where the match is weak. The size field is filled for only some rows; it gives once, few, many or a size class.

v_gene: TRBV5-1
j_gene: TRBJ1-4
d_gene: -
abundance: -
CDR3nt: TGCGCCAGCAGCTTCCGCACAGGGACAACTAATGAAAAACTGTTTTTT
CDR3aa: CASSFRTGTTNEKLFF

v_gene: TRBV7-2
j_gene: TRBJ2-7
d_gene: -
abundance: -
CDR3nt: TGTGCCAGCAGCTTACGGCCAGGGTTAAACGAGCAGTACTTC
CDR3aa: CASSLRPGLNEQYF

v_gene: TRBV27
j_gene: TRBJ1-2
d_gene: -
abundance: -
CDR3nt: TGTGCCAGCCTGATCGCTGGAGCAGGGGATGGCTACACCTTC
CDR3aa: CASLIAGAGDGYTF

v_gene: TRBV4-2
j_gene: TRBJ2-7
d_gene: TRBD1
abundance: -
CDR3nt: TGTGCCAGCAGCCAAGATTGGGGGGGACAGGGGTACTACGAGCAGTACTTC
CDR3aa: CASSQDWGGQGYYEQYF

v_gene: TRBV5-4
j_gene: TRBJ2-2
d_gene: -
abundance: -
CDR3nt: TGTGCCAGCAGTTCAAGAAAACGGGGCACCGGGGAGCTGTTTTTT
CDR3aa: CASSSRKRGTGELFF

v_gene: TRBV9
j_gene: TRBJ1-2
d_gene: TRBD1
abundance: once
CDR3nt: TGTGCCAGCAGCGTAGGGAACAGGGGGGGAGGTGGCTACACCTTC
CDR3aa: CASSVGNRGGGGYTF

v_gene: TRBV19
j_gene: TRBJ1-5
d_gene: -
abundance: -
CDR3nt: TGTGCCAGTAGTGCCTCTTCAGGGCTTAGCAATCAGCCCCAGCATTTT
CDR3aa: CASSASSGLSNQPQHF

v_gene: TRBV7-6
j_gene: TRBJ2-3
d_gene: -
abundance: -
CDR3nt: TGTGCCAGCAGCTCCACCCGGGGAGGTGGCACAGATACGCAGTATTTT
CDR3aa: CASSSTRGGGTDTQYF

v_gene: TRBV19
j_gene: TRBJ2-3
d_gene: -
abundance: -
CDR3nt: TGTGCCAGTAGTATTTACAGGTCAGATACGCAGTATTTT
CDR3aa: CASSIYRSDTQYF

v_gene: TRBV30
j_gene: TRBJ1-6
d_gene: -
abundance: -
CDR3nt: TGTGCTCAATACCGAACAGCGGGGGCGGGGAACTATAATTCACCCCTCCACTTT
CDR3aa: CAQYRTAGAGNYNSPLHF

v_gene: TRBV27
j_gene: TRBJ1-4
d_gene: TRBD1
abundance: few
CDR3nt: TGTGCCAGCGGTTACAACAGGGGCGTTAATGAAAAACTGTTTTTT
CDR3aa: CASGYNRGVNEKLFF

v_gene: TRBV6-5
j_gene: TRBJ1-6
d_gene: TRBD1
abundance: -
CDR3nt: TGTGCCAGCAGTCCCCAGGGACAGGGGAGTTCACCCCTCCACTTT
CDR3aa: CASSPQGQGSSPLHF

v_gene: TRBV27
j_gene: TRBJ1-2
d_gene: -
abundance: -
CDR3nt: TGTGCCAGCAGTTTTCTGGTAGCCGGGGCTAACTATGGCTACACCTTC
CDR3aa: CASSFLVAGANYGYTF

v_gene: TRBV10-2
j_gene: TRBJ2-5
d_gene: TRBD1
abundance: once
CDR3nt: TGCGCCAGCAGGAGCACCACAGGGGAAGAGACCCAGTACTTC
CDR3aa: CASRSTTGEETQYF

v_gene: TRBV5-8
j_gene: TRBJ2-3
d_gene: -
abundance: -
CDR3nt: TGTGCCAGCAGCTTCGAACTAGGCCGCACAGATACGCAGTATTTT
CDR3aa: CASSFELGRTDTQYF

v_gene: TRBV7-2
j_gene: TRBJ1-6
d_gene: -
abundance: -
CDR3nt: TGTGCCAGCAGCTTAATGCCCAGTAATTCACCCCTCCACTTT
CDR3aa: CASSLMPSNSPLHF

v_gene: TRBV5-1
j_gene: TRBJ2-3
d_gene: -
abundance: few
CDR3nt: TGCGCCAGCAGCGGTCGCGGGGCTAGCACAGATACGCAGTATTTT
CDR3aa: CASSGRGASTDTQYF

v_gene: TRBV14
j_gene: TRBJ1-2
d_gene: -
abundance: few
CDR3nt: TGTGCCAGCAGCCAAGCTAACAGGCGCTATGGCTACACCTTC
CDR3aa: CASSQANRRYGYTF

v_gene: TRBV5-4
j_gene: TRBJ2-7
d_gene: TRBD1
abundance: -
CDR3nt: TGTGCCAGCAGCTCACCGGGACAGGTTACCTACGAGCAGTACTTC
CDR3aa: CASSSPGQVTYEQYF

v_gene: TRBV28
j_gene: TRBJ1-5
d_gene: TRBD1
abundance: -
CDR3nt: TGTGCCAGCCTTCGACAGGGAGGTAGCAATCAGCCCCAGCATTTT
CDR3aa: CASLRQGGSNQPQHF

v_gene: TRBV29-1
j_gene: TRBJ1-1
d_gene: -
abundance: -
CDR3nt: TGCAGCAGTCGACAGACGAACACTGAAGCTTTCTTT
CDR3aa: CSSRQTNTEAFF

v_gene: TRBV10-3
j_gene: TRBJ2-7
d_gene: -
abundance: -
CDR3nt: TGTGCCATCAGGGGCCAGTACGAGCAGTACTTC
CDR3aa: CAIRGQYEQYF

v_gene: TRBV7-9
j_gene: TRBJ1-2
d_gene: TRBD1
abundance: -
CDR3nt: TGTGCCAGCAGTTCCAACAGGGGTGCCAACTATGGCTACACCTTC
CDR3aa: CASSSNRGANYGYTF

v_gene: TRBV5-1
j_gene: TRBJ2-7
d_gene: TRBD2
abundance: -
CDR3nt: TGCGCCAGCAGCTTAAGCGGGGGGGCCTACGAGCAGTACTTC
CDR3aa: CASSLSGGAYEQYF

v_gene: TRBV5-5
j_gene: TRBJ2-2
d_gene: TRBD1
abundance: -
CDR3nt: TGTGCCAGCAGCTTGGTGCTAGGACAGGGGAGTGCAACCGGGGAGCTGTTTTTT
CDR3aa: CASSLVLGQGSATGELFF

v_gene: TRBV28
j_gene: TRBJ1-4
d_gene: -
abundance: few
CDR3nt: TGTGCCAGCAGTTTACCGGACAGCTCGGATGAAAAACTGTTTTTT
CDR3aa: CASSLPDSSDEKLFF

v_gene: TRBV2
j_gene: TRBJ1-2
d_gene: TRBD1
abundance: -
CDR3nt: TGTGCCAGACCGACAGGGTTTTTTTATGGCTACACCTTC
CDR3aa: CARPTGFFYGYTF

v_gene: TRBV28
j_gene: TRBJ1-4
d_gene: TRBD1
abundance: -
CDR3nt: TGTGCCAGTGGACAGGGATTGAGTCTGTTTTTT
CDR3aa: CASGQGLSLFF

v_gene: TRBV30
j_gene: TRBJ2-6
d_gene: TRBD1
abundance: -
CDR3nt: TGTGCCTGGAGTAGATCAGGGGGCGCCCCATCTGGGGCCAACGTCCTGACTTTC
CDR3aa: CAWSRSGGAPSGANVLTF

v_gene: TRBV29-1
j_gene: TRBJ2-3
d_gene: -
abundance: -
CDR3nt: TGCAGCGTTGAAGGGGGGCTGACAGATACGCAGTATTTT
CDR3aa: CSVEGGLTDTQYF

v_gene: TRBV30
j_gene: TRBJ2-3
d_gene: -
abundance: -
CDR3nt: TGTGCCTGGAGTGTATCAGCGAGTACAGATACGCAGTATTTT
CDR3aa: CAWSVSASTDTQYF

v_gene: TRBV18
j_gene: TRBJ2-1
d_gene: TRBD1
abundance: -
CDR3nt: TGTGCCAGCTCCCCAGGGACAGGACCCTACAATGAGCAGTTCTTC
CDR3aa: CASSPGTGPYNEQFF

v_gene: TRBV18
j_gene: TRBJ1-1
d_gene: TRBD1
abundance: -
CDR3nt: TGTGCCAGCTCACCTGTTTTAGGACAGGTGAACACTGAAGCTTTCTTT
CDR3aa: CASSPVLGQVNTEAFF

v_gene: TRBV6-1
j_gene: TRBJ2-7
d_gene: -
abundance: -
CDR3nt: TGTGCCAGCCGGGACACCTACGAGCAGTACTTC
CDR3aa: CASRDTYEQYF

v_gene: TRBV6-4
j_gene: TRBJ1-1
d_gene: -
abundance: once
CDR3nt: TGTGCCAGCAGCCTCAGGGCCGAAGCTTTCTTT
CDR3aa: CASSLRAEAFF

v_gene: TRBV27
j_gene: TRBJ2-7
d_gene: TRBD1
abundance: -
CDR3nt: TGTGCCAGCAGTTTCCGCCGGGACAGGGACCAAGGCTACGAGCAGTACTTC
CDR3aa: CASSFRRDRDQGYEQYF

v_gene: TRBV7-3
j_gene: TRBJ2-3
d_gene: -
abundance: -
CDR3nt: TGTGCCAGCAGCTTAAACGGTTGGGCTAGCGGCACAGATACGCAGTATTTT
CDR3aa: CASSLNGWASGTDTQYF

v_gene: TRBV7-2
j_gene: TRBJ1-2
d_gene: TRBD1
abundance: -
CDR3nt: TGTGCCAGCACCCCTCAGGGGGGCGGCTATGGCTACACCTTC
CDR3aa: CASTPQGGGYGYTF

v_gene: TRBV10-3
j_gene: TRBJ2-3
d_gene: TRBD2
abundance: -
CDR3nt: TGTGCCATCAGTGAGTCGGGAAGCGGGGGGGCCGTGGATACGCAGTATTTT
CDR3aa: CAISESGSGGAVDTQYF

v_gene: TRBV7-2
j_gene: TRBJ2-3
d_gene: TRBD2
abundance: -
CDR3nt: TGTGCCAGCAGCACCGGACTAGCGGGGTGGTCGGGCACAGATACGCAGTATTTT
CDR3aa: CASSTGLAGWSGTDTQYF

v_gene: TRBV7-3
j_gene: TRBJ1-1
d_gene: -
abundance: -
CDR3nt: TGTGCCAGCAGCTTGGTTTCTGGTCAGGTGAACACTGAAGCTTTCTTT
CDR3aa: CASSLVSGQVNTEAFF

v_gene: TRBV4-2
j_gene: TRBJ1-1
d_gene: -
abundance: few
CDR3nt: TGTGCCAGCAGCTTGCGCTGGTCGAACACTGAAGCTTTCTTT
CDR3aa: CASSLRWSNTEAFF

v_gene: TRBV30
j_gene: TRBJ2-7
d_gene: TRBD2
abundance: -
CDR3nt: TGTGCCTGGAGGGACGGGACTAGCGGAAACTACGAGCAGTACTTC
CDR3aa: CAWRDGTSGNYEQYF

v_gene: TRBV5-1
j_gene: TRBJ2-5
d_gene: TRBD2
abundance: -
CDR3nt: TGCGCCAGCAGCTTGGGGGGCGGGGGGACTCAAGAGACCCAGTACTTC
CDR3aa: CASSLGGGGTQETQYF

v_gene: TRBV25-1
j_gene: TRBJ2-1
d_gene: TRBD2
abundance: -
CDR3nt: TGTGCCAGCAGTCGACTAGCGGGGGCCTACAATGAGCAGTTCTTC
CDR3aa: CASSRLAGAYNEQFF